This T cell receptor beta chain was recovered during a study of T cell responses to AZD1222 COVID-19 vaccine. V lost 1 base, J lost 4 bases, and 16 bases lay in between. The CDR3 covers 16 residues. Germline V gene lookup returns CDR1 SEHNR and CDR2 FQNEAQ (reference sequence). Profiling relied on immunoSEQ multiplex PCR, and the TCRdb table lists in-frame clones only, not all of them. The sample lists 150,000 or so clones, 91% occurring once. The material was peripheral blood, obtained on day 0 of AZD1222 vaccination. The V call is TRBV7-9, the J call TRBJ1-1, with a weak D call TRBD1 (5 bases). The receptor comes from an adult in good health. The CDR3 DNA reads as TGTGCCAGCAGCTTAGGGGTCAGGGCTGTGGGCACTGAAGCTTTCTTT. This gives the protein CASSLGVRAVGTEAFF.